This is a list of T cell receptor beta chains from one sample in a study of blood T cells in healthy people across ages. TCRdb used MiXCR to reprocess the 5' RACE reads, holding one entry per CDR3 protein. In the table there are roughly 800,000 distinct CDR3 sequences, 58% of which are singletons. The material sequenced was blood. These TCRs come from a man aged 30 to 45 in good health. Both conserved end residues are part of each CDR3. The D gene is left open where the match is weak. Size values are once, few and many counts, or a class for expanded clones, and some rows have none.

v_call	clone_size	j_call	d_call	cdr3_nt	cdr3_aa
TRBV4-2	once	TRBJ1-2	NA	TGTGCCAGCAGCCAAGATCTGTGGGTAAGGGGCTATGGCTACACCTTC	CASSQDLWVRGYGYTF
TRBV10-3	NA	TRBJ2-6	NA	TGTGCCATCAGTGTGCAGAACTCTGGGGCCAACGTCCTGACTTTC	CAISVQNSGANVLTF
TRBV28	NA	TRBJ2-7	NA	TGTGCCAGCAAGGCAGGGAGATACGAGCAGTACTTC	CASKAGRYEQYF
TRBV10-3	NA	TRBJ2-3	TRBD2	TGTGCCATCAGACCAGGCGGGAGCGCGGATACGCAGTATTTT	CAIRPGGSADTQYF
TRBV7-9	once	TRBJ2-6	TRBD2	TGTGCCAGCAGCTTATTTCGGGAGGCAGGGGCCAACGTCCTGACTTTC	CASSLFREAGANVLTF
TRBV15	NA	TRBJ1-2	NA	TGTGCCACCAGCAGAGGCGGGCAGCGGGTGGGGTATGGCTACACCTTC	CATSRGGQRVGYGYTF
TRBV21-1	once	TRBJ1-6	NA	TGTGCCAGCAGCAAATTGGGGCCCCGGCACAGCTTCTATAATTCACCCCTCCACTTT	CASSKLGPRHSFYNSPLHF
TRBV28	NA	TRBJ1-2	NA	TGTGCCAGCAGTTTTGGGGGGGCGGTGGGCTATGGCTACACCTTC	CASSFGGAVGYGYTF
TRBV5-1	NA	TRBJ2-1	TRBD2	TGCGCCAGCAGCTTCTCTAGCGGGAGGGCCGATGAGCAGTTCTTC	CASSFSSGRADEQFF
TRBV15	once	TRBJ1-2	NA	TGTGCCACCAGCCTCTCGCCAGGGCCAAACTATGGCTACACCTTC	CATSLSPGPNYGYTF
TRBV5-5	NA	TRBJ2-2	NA	TGTGCCAGCAGCTTGGTTTCAGGGGCTTTGGACGGGGAGCTGTTTTTT	CASSLVSGALDGELFF
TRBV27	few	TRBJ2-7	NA	TGTGCCAGCGGGTGGGGTTCCTACGAGCAGTACTTC	CASGWGSYEQYF
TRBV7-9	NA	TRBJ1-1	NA	TGTGCCAGCAGCCCAAAGACAGGCCAAACGAGCGCTGAAGCTTTCTTT	CASSPKTGQTSAEAFF
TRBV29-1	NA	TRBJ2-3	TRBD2	TGCAGCGTTGAAATCCTAGCGGAGAACACAGATACGCAGTATTTT	CSVEILAENTDTQYF
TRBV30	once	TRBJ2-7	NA	TGTGCCTGGAGTGATGCCTACGAGCAGTACTTC	CAWSDAYEQYF
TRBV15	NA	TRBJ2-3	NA	TGTGCCACCAGCGCTGTGTATGCCGCCCCAGGGGATACGCAGTATTTT	CATSAVYAAPGDTQYF
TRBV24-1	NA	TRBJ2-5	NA	TGTGCCACCAGTGACGGGAGTCGGACCCAGTACTTC	CATSDGSRTQYF
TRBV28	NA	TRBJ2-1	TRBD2	TGTGCCAGCAGTTCGGGACTAGCGGGAGGGCTAGGTGAGCAGTTCTTC	CASSSGLAGGLGEQFF
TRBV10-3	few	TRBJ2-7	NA	TGTGCCATCAGACTAAGATCGGACACTTACGAGCAGTACTTC	CAIRLRSDTYEQYF
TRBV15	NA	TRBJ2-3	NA	TGTGCCACCAGCAGAGATCGGACACTTTCCACAGATACGCAGTATTTT	CATSRDRTLSTDTQYF
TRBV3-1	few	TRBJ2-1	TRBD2	TGTGCCAGCAGCCACTCCTACGGGACTAGCGGGACTCAGCAGTTCTTC	CASSHSYGTSGTQQFF
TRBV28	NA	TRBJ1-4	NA	TGTGCCAGCAGTTTATCCATTGCAACTAATGAAAAACTGTTTTTT	CASSLSIATNEKLFF
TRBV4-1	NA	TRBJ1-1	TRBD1	TGCGCCAGCAGCCAAGAGGGACAGGGTGACACTGAAGCTTTCTTT	CASSQEGQGDTEAFF
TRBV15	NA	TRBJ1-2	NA	TGTGCCACCAGTAGAGATCTACCGTCAATCCTCAACAACGACTATGGCTACACCTTC	CATSRDLPSILNNDYGYTF
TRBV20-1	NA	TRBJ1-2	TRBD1	TGCAGTGCTAGAGGACAAGACAGGGAGGTCTATGGCTACACCTTC	CSARGQDREVYGYTF
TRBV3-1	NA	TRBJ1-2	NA	TGTGCCAGCAGCCGAAACCCCAACGGGCGTCGGTATGGCTACACCTTC	CASSRNPNGRRYGYTF
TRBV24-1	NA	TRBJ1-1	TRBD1	TGTGCCACCAGTGATACACAGGGGGCGAACACTGAAGCTTTCTTT	CATSDTQGANTEAFF
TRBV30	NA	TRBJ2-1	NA	TGTGCCTGGAATGTGGGGGTGTTTGACAATGAGCAGTTCTTC	CAWNVGVFDNEQFF
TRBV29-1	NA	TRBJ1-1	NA	TGCAGCGTTGATGACCAAATCAACACTGAAGCTTTCTTT	CSVDDQINTEAFF
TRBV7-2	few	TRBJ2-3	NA	TGTGCCAGCAGCTCAACCCCGGGACTTCAAACAGATACGCAGTATTTT	CASSSTPGLQTDTQYF
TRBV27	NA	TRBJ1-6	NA	TGTGCCAGCAGTTTAACCACCGACAGTAATTCACCCCTCCACTTT	CASSLTTDSNSPLHF
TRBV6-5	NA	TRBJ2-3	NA	TGTGCCAGCAGTTACTCCCCCTTCCCAGATACGCAGTATTTT	CASSYSPFPDTQYF